This T cell receptor (beta chain) was obtained from a study of T cells in Graves' hyperthyroidism and ophthalmopathy. V was shortened by 2 bases and J by 7 bases, with 18 bases between the two germline ends. CDR3 length: 15 amino acids. Per the germline V gene, CDR1 is SGHTA and CDR2 is FQGNSA. Stable disease denoted Graves' hyperthyroidism without ophthalmopathy progression within 18 months. Researchers amplified the TCR beta CDR3 regions from RNA transcripts. First-round RT-PCR targeting the TCR CDR3 was performed with the HTBI primer set. TCRdb independently ran MiXCR on the multiplex PCR reads; one entry per CDR3 protein. The sample gives 550,000 to 800,000 distinct CDR3 sequences, over 15% of which show up once; under 9.5% is in the top ten. At least ten counts were recorded for this clonotype. Its target is not known. Findings and caveats of the study: Before onset, ophthalmopathy was predicted by the model a median around 6 months earlier.

The source of this sequence is a man between 18 and 29 years old with Graves' hyperthyroidism. The sequenced sample consisted of blood. V gene TRBV7-2 combines with J gene TRBJ2-7; D gene unclear. CDR3 in DNA: TGTGCCAGCAGCTTACTCGGCGGCAGATGGGGAGAGCAGTACTTC. Amino acids: CASSLLGGRWGEQYF.